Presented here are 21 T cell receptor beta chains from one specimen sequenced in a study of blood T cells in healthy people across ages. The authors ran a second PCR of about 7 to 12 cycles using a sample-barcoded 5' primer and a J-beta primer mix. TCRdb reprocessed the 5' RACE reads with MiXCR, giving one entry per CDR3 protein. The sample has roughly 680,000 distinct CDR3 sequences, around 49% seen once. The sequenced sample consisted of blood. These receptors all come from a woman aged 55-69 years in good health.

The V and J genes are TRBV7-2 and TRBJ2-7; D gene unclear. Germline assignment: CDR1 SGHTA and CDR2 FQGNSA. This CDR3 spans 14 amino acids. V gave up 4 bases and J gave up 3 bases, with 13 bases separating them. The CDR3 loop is CASSSPLGFYEQYF. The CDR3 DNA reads TGTGCCAGCAGCTCTCCTTTGGGGTTCTACGAGCAGTACTTC.

CDR3 amino acids: CASSINRASTEAFF. DNA of the CDR3: TGTGCCAGTAGTATCAACAGGGCGAGCACTGAAGCTTTCTTT. The rearrangement links TRBV19 to TRBJ1-1; D might be TRBD1 (6 bases). This CDR3 is 14 amino acids long. Germline CDR1 and CDR2: LNHDA and SQIVND (reference sequence). V lost 3 bases and J lost 4, with 12 bases in between.

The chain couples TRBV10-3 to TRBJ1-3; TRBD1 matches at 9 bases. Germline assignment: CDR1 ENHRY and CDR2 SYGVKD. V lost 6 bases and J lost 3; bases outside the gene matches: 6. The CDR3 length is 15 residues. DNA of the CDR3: TGTGCCATCAGACAAGGACAGGGGAGTGGAAACACCATATATTTT. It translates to CAIRQGQGSGNTIYF.

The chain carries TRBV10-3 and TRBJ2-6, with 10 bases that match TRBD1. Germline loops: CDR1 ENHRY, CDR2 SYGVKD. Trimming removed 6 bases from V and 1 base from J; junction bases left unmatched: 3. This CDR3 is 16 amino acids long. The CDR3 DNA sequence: TGTGCCATCAGCAGGGGACAGGGGTCTGGGGCCAACGTCCTGACTTTC. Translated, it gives CAISRGQGSGANVLTF.

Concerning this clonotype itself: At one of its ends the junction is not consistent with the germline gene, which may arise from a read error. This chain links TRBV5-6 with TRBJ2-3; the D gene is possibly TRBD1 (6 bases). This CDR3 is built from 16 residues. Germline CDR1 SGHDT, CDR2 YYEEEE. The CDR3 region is CASSPLGRRGTDTRYF. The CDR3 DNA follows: TGTGCCAGCAGCCCCCTAGGCCGCAGGGGCACAGATACGCGGTATTTT. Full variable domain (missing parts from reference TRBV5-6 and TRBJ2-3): DAGVTQSPTHLIKTRGQQVTLRCSPKSGHDTVSWYQQALGQGPQFIFQYYEEEERQRGNFPDRFSGHQFPNYSSELNVNALLLGDSALYLCASSPLGRRGTDTRYFGPGTRLTVL.

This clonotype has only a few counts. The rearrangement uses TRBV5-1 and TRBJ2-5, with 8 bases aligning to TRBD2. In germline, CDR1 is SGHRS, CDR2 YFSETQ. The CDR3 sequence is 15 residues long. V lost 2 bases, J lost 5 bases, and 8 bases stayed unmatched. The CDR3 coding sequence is TGCGCCAGCAGCTTTTCCAGCGGGAGAACGGAGACCCAGTACTTC. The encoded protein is CASSFSSGRTETQYF.

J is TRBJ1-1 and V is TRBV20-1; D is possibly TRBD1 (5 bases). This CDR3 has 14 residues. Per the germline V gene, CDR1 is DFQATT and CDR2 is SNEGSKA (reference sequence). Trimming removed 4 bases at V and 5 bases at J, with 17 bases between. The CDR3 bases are TGCAGTGCTAAAGAGTCGGGGGGATCGACTGAAGCTTTCTTT. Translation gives CSAKESGGSTEAFF.

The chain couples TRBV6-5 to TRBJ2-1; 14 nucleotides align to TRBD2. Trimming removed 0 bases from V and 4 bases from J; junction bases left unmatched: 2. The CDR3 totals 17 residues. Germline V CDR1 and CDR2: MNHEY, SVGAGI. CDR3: CASSYSGTSGSYNEQFF. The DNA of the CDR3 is TGTGCCAGCAGTTACTCAGGGACTAGCGGGAGTTACAATGAGCAGTTCTTC.

CDR3 coding DNA: TGTGCCAGCAGCTTATCGGCTCCTCGAGCGGGGAGGGATGAGCAGTACTTC. Translating it yields CASSLSAPRAGRDEQYF. V usage is TRBV7-2 and J usage is TRBJ2-5; 7 bases match TRBD2. Trimming took 2 bases from V and 11 from J; bases not matched to a gene: 20. Per germline, CDR1 SGHTA and CDR2 FQGNSA. The CDR3 consists of 17 residues.

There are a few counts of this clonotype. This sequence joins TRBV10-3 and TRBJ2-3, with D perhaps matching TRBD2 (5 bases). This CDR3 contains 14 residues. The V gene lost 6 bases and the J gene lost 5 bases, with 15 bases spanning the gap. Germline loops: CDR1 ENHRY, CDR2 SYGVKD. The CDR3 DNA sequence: TGTGCCATCAGCGCCGCCGGGGTGGAAGATACGCAGTATTTT. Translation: CAISAAGVEDTQYF.

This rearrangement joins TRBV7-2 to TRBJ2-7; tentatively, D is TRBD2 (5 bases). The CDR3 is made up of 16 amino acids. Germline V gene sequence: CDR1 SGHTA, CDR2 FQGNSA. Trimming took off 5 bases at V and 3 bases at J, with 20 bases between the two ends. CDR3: CASSPAGVSGFYEQYF. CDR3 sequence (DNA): TGTGCCAGCAGCCCGGCCGGTGTTTCGGGATTCTACGAGCAGTACTTC.

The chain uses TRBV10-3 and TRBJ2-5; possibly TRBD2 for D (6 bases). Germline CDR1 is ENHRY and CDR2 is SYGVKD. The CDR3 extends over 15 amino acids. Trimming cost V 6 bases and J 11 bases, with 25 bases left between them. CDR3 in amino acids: CAIRVGGASSDEQYF. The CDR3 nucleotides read TGTGCCATCAGGGTGGGGGGAGCTTCTAGCGATGAGCAGTACTTC.

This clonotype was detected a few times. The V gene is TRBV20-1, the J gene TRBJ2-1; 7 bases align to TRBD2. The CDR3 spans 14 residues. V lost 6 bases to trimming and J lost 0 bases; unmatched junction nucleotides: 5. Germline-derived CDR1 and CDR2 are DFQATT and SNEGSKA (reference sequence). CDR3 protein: CSASPGGSYNEQFF. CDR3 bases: TGCAGTGCGTCCCCGGGGGGCTCCTACAATGAGCAGTTCTTC.

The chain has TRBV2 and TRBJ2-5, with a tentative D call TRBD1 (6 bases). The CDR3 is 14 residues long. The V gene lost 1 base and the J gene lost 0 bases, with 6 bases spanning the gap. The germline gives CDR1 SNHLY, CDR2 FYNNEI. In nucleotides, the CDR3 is TGTGCCAGCAGTGAAGACAGGGACCAAGAGACCCAGTACTTC. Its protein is CASSEDRDQETQYF.

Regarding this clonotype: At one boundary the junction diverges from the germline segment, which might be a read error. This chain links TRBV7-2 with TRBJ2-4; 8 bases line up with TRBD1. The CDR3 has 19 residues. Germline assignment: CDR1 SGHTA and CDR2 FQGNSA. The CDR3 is CASSFRTGSSDIAKNIEYF. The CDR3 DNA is TGTGCCAGCAGCTTCCGGACAGGGAGTTCTGACATAGCCAAAAACATTGAGTACTTC.

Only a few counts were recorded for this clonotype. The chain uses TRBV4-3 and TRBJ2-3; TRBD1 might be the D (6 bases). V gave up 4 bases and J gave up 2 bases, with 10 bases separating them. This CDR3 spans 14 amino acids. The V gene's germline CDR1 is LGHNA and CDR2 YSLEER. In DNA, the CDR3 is TGCGCCAGCAGCCCTACAGGGTTCACAGATACGCAGTATTTT. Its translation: CASSPTGFTDTQYF.

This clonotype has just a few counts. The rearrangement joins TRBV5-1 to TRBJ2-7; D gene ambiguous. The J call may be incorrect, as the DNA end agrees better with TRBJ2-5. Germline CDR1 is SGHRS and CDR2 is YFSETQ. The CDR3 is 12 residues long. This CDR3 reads CASSLDAETQYF. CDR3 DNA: TGCGCCAGCAGCTTGGATGCGGAGACCCAGTACTTC.

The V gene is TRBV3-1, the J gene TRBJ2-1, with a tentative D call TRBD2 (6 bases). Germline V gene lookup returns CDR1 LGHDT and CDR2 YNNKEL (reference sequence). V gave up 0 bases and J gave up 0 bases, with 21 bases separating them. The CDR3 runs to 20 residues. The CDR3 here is CASSQESGFILAGSYNEQFF. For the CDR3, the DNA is TGTGCCAGCAGCCAAGAGTCGGGCTTCATACTAGCAGGCTCCTACAATGAGCAGTTCTTC.

The CDR3 DNA reads as TGTGCCAGCAGTCCCATAGCGGGGACCTCCTACAATGAGCAGTTCTTC. Amino acid sequence: CASSPIAGTSYNEQFF. This rearrangement joins TRBV6-2 or TRBV6-3 to TRBJ2-1; 8 bases agree with TRBD2. Germline CDR1 reads MNHEY; CDR2 reads SVGEGT. Germline trimming cut 5 bases from V and 0 bases from J; bases unmatched to any gene: 6. The CDR3 length is 16 residues.

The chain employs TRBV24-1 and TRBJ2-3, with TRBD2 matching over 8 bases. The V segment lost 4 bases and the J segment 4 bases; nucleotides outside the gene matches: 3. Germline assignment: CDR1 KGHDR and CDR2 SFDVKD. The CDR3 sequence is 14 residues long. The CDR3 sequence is CATSDGRAADTQYF. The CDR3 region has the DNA TGTGCCACCAGTGACGGGAGGGCTGCAGATACGCAGTATTTT.

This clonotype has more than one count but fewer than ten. The DNA of the CDR3 is TGTGCCAGCAGCCTACTAGCGCAAGGGGACAATGAGCAGTTCTTC. This gives the protein CASSLLAQGDNEQFF. The chain recombines TRBV3-1 with TRBJ2-1; 7 nucleotides line up with TRBD2. Germline V gene sequence: CDR1 LGHDT, CDR2 YNNKEL (reference sequence). The CDR3 is 15 amino acids. The V gene end was trimmed by 4 bases and the J gene end by 5 bases; junction bases not matched to a gene: 8.